The 26 T cell receptor beta chains listed next were all sequenced from one sample in a study of blood T cell repertoires in COVID-19. Profiled with immunoSEQ multiplex PCR; TCRdb holds only in-frame clones, not every one. The top ten hold around 30% of the sample, which has some 29,000 clones, 75% to 90% seen once. Sequencing input: peripheral blood. Receptor source: a woman aged 80 or over with COVID-19, enrolled during active disease.

V is TRBV19 and J is TRBJ2-2; the D is unclear. With 5 bases removed from V and 6 bases from J, the gap between germline ends came to 13 bases. The germline gives CDR1 LNHDA, CDR2 SQIVND (reference sequence). There are 14 residues in the CDR3. This CDR3 reads CASSSVVGAGELFF. CDR3 DNA sequence: TGTGCCAGTAGTTCGGTAGTCGGAGCCGGGGAGCTGTTTTTT.

DNA for the CDR3: TGTGCCAGCACCAAGGATATGACGGGGGTAGAGACCCAGTACTTC. Protein product: CASTKDMTGVETQYF. V and J are TRBV27 and TRBJ2-5, with a possible D match to TRBD2 (6 bases). Trimming cost V 7 bases and J 4 bases, with 19 bases left between them. Germline CDR1 is MNHEY and CDR2 is SMNVEV (reference sequence). The CDR3 runs 15 residues.

The chain joins TRBV7-8 to TRBJ1-2, with 12 bases identical to TRBD1. The CDR3 spans 17 residues. Germline-derived CDR1 and CDR2 are SGHVS and FQNEAQ. Germline trimming cut 0 bases from V and 4 bases from J; bases unmatched to any gene: 6. The CDR3 DNA reads TGTGCCAGCAGCTTAGCGGGACAGGGGGCGGTGAGCTATGGCTACACCTTC. It is translated as CASSLAGQGAVSYGYTF.

The chain carries TRBV5-1 and TRBJ1-1; 7 bases match TRBD1. Germline CDR1 SGHRS, CDR2 YFSETQ. V shed 4 bases and J 4 bases; nucleotides not matched to a gene: 4. The CDR3 has 13 amino acids. The CDR3 loop reads CASSDREPTEAFF. The CDR3 bases are TGCGCCAGCAGCGACAGGGAGCCCACTGAAGCTTTCTTT.

The V gene is TRBV7-4, the J gene TRBJ2-5; tentative D call: TRBD2 (6 bases). Germline V gene data show CDR1 as SGHVT and CDR2 as SQSDAQ. The CDR3 extends over 15 amino acids. V was shortened by 1 base and J by 4 bases, with 13 bases between the two germline ends. The DNA of the CDR3 is TGTGCCAGCAGCTTAGGAGGACCCGGGGGAGAGACCCAGTACTTC. This translates into CASSLGGPGGETQYF.

With respect to this clone: A read error may produce the germline difference seen at one junction end. This chain connects TRBV7-7 to TRBJ2-1, with 7 bases matching TRBD2. The V gene's germline CDR1 is SSHAT and CDR2 FNYEAQ (reference sequence). The CDR3 length is 15 residues. The CDR3 coding sequence is TGTGCTAGCAGCTCCTGGACTAGCTCCTACAATGAGCAGTTCTTC. This gives the protein CASSSWTSSYNEQFF. The full variable domain, its missing parts supplied by reference TRBV7-7 and TRBJ2-1, is GAGVSQSPRYKVTKRGQDVTLRCDPISSHATLYWYQQALGQGPEFLTYFNYEAQPDKSGLPSDRFSAERPEGSISTLTIQRTEQRDSAMYRCASSSWTSSYNEQFFGPGTRLTVL.

This chain joins TRBV5-6 and TRBJ2-1, with 8 bases lining up with TRBD1. This CDR3 contains 13 residues. J was trimmed by 9 bases and V by 0 bases; bases with no gene match: 2. Per the germline V gene, CDR1 is SGHDT and CDR2 is YYEEEE. The CDR3 bases are TGTGCCAGCAGCTTGGACAGGGGGATTGAGCAGTTCTTC. The encoded protein is CASSLDRGIEQFF.

J is TRBJ2-7 and V is TRBV7-2; D is perhaps TRBD1 (7 bases). The germline V and J ends were trimmed by 4 bases and 6 bases, with 16 bases remaining between them. The CDR3 consists of 14 residues. CDR1 and CDR2 from the germline V gene are SGHTA and FQGNSA. This CDR3 reads CASSSSAGGTEQYF. As DNA, the CDR3 is TGTGCCAGCAGCTCCTCCGCAGGGGGGACCGAGCAGTACTTC. Supplemented by reference TRBV7-2 and TRBJ2-7, the full variable domain reads GAGVSQSPSNKVTEKGKDVELRCDPISGHTALYWYRQSLGQGLEFLIYFQGNSAPDKSGLPSDRFSAERTGGSVSTLTIQRTQQEDSAVYLCASSSSAGGTEQYFGPGTRLTVT.

The chain has TRBV20-1 and TRBJ2-1; D unclear. Trimming took 4 bases from V and 9 from J, leaving 10 bases between them. The CDR3 is 11 amino acids. Germline CDR1 DFQATT, CDR2 SNEGSKA (reference sequence). Here the CDR3 DNA reads TGCAGTGCTACACATCAGGTTGAGCAGTTCTTC. Residues: CSATHQVEQFF.

This chain links TRBV3-1 (or the pseudogene TRBV3-2) with TRBJ1-2, with D possibly being TRBD1 (6 bases). V dropped 2 bases and J dropped 4 bases, with 14 bases sitting between them. The length of the CDR3 is 15 residues. Germline V CDR1 and CDR2: LGHDT, YNNKEL (reference sequence). This chain's CDR3 is CASSQQGGGFYGYTF. CDR3 nucleotides: TGTGCCAGCAGCCAACAGGGAGGGGGTTTCTATGGCTACACCTTC.

The chain has TRBV15 and TRBJ2-4; 10 bases align to TRBD2. V was pared by 1 base and J by 9 bases, with 3 bases of the junction left unmatched. Germline CDR1 and CDR2: LNHNV and YYDKDF (reference sequence). The CDR3 totals 14 residues. The CDR3 sequence is CATSRGLAGGIQYF. CDR3 in DNA: TGTGCCACCAGCAGAGGACTAGCGGGTGGCATTCAGTACTTC.

The chain recombines TRBV19 with TRBJ2-2; D possibly corresponds to TRBD2 (5 bases). With 6 bases removed from V and 7 bases from J, the gap between germline ends came to 18 bases. The CDR3 is 15 residues long. CDR1 and CDR2 (germline): LNHDA, SQIVND (reference sequence). In nucleotides, the CDR3 is TGTGCCAGTAGAAATGGTGGGAGATTCATCGGGGAGCTGTTTTTT. This encodes CASRNGGRFIGELFF. The entire variable domain, with the rest obtained from reference TRBV19 and TRBJ2-2, is as follows: DGGITQSPKYLFRKEGQNVTLSCEQNLNHDAMYWYRQDPGQGLRLIYYSQIVNDFQKGDIAEGYSVSREKKESFPLTVTSAQKNPTAFYLCASRNGGRFIGELFFGEGSRLTVL.

This clone turned up a few times. V is TRBV6-5 and J is TRBJ2-7; D may be TRBD2 (7 bases). The CDR3 is 14 residues long. The germline gives CDR1 MNHEY, CDR2 SVGAGI. V was pared by 8 bases and J by 0 bases, with 14 bases between. The CDR3 loop reads CASRPGGSSYEQYF. In DNA form, the CDR3 reads TGTGCCAGCCGCCCGGGGGGCAGCTCCTACGAGCAGTACTTC.

The J gene is TRBJ2-5, the V gene TRBV5-1; TRBD2 might be the D (5 bases). The CDR3 spans 15 residues. The V gene lost 5 bases and the J gene lost 2 bases, with 16 bases spanning the gap. Germline CDR1 is SGHRS and CDR2 is YFSETQ. The CDR3 DNA reads TGCGCCAGCAGTTTCCTCACGGGAATACAAGAGACCCAGTACTTC. It yields the protein CASSFLTGIQETQYF.

The count of this clone is one. The chain joins TRBV4-1 to TRBJ1-2, with D tentatively TRBD1 (6 bases). V was trimmed by 0 bases and J by 4 bases, leaving 12 bases between them. The CDR3 runs 15 residues. Looked up from germline, CDR1 is MGHRA and CDR2 is YSYEKL. The CDR3 sequence is CASSQEGRGFYGYTF. CDR3 DNA: TGCGCCAGCAGCCAAGAAGGCAGGGGCTTCTATGGCTACACCTTC.

The chain employs TRBV6-5 and TRBJ2-2, with D tentatively TRBD2 (5 bases). The CDR3 runs 13 residues. Germline CDR1 MNHEY, CDR2 SVGAGI. Trimming shortened V by 6 bases and J by 6 bases, and 11 bases separated the two germline ends. CDR3 in DNA: TGTGCCAGCAGCGACTACCATTCCGGGGAGCTGTTTTTT. It translates to CASSDYHSGELFF.

The rearrangement joins TRBV5-6 to TRBJ1-4; unclear D gene. V was shortened by 2 bases and J by 2 bases, with 4 bases between the two germline ends. The CDR3 totals 13 residues. Germline V gene lookup returns CDR1 SGHDT and CDR2 YYEEEE. The CDR3 here is CASSFQTNEKLFF. CDR3 DNA sequence: TGTGCCAGCAGCTTCCAGACTAATGAAAAACTGTTTTTT.

The chain is built from TRBV7-8 and TRBJ2-5; TRBD2 matches at 8 bases. The V gene end was trimmed by 5 bases and the J gene end by 6 bases; junction bases not matched to a gene: 2. This CDR3 has 12 residues. In germline, CDR1 is SGHVS, CDR2 FQNEAQ. The DNA of the CDR3 is TGTGCCAGCAGCCCGGGGGGGCAGACCCAGTACTTC. This encodes CASSPGGQTQYF.

The chain links TRBV30 to TRBJ1-5, with D possibly being TRBD1 (6 bases). V lost 2 bases, J lost 0 bases, and 14 bases lay in between. The CDR3 has 16 residues. CDR1 GTSNPN and CDR2 SVGIG come from the germline V gene (reference sequence). The CDR3 bases are TGTGCCTGGAGTCTCGCCGGGACACATAGCAATCAGCCCCAGCATTTT. Amino acids: CAWSLAGTHSNQPQHF.

The rearrangement links TRBV7-9 to TRBJ1-1; tentative D call: TRBD1 (6 bases). Germline V gives CDR1 SEHNR, CDR2 FQNEAQ (reference sequence). The length of the CDR3 is 15 residues. V was pared by 5 bases and J by 1 base, with 14 bases between. CDR3 in DNA: TGTGCCAGCAGCGTAGTACAGGGAAGGAACACTGAAGCTTTCTTT. It is translated as CASSVVQGRNTEAFF.

The rearrangement joins TRBV6-5 to TRBJ1-5; TRBD1 is a possible D gene (6 bases). V dropped 2 bases and J dropped 10 bases, with 18 bases sitting between them. This CDR3 spans 15 amino acids. Germline V gene data show CDR1 as MNHEY and CDR2 as SVGAGI. The CDR3 DNA reads as TGTGCCAGCAGTTACGGGGGCGCCGGGTCAGGTCCCCAGCATTTT. Translation gives CASSYGGAGSGPQHF.

The chain is built from TRBV20-1 and TRBJ2-1, with a possible D match to TRBD2 (7 bases). Trimming removed 5 bases from V and 8 bases from J, with 10 bases in between. The germline CDR1 and CDR2 sequences are DFQATT and SNEGSKA (reference sequence). The CDR3 length is 11 residues. DNA of the CDR3: TGCAGTGCTGGGGGGGCGGATGAGCAGTTCTTC. It specifies CSAGGADEQFF.

The chain carries TRBV6-5 and TRBJ2-5, with 8 positions matching TRBD1. The CDR3 loop spans 15 amino acids. V shed 6 bases and J 4 bases; nucleotides not matched to a gene: 10. In germline, CDR1 is MNHEY, CDR2 SVGAGI. The CDR3 nucleotides read TGTGCCAGCAGGAGGACAGGGCAGGGTGCAGAGACCCAGTACTTC. Protein sequence: CASRRTGQGAETQYF.

This clone showed up just once. The chain joins TRBV19 to TRBJ1-2; TRBD1 aligns across 9 bases. The CDR3 loop spans 15 amino acids. Germline V gene lookup returns CDR1 LNHDA and CDR2 SQIVND (reference sequence). Germline trimming cut 5 bases from V and 7 bases from J; bases unmatched to any gene: 11. CDR3 residues: CASSPRAGQGSGYTF. CDR3 coding DNA: TGTGCCAGTAGTCCCAGGGCGGGACAGGGATCTGGCTACACCTTC. Using reference TRBV19 and TRBJ1-2 for the parts outside the CDR3, the full variable domain is DGGITQSPKYLFRKEGQNVTLSCEQNLNHDAMYWYRQDPGQGLRLIYYSQIVNDFQKGDIAEGYSVSREKKESFPLTVTSAQKNPTAFYLCASSPRAGQGSGYTFGSGTRLTVV.

The genes are TRBV5-1 and TRBJ1-5; no firm D call. Trimming cost V 0 bases and J 3 bases, with 10 bases left between them. Germline loops: CDR1 SGHRS, CDR2 YFSETQ. CDR3 length: 15 residues. The CDR3, as DNA: TGCGCCAGCAGCTTGGCGGGTATAAACAATCAGCCCCAGCATTTT. Protein sequence: CASSLAGINNQPQHF.

This clone has just one count. V usage is TRBV30 and J usage is TRBJ1-3; TRBD1 might be the D (5 bases). This CDR3 contains 18 residues. The germline CDR1 and CDR2 sequences are GTSNPN and SVGIG (reference sequence). Trimming took 2 bases from V and 0 from J, leaving 20 bases between them. The CDR3 here is CAWSIPWGGVFSGNTIYF. As DNA, the CDR3 is TGTGCCTGGAGTATTCCCTGGGGGGGGGTGTTCTCTGGAAACACCATATATTTT.